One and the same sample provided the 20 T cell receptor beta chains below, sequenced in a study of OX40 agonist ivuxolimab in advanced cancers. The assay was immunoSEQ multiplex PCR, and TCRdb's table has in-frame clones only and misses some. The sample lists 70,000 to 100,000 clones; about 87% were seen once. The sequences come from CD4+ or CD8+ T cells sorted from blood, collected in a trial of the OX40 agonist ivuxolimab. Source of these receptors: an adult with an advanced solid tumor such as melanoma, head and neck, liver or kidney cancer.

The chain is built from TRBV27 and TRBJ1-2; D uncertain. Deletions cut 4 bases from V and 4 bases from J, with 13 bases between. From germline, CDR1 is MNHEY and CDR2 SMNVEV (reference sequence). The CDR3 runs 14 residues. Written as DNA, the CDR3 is TGTGCCAGCAGTTCCCTCGGGGTCCTCTATGGCTACACCTTC. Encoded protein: CASSSLGVLYGYTF.

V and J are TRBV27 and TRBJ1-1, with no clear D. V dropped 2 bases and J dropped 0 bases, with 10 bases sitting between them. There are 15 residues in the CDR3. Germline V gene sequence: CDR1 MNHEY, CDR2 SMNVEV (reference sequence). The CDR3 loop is CASSLGWGLNTEAFF. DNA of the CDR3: TGTGCCAGCAGTTTAGGGTGGGGTCTGAACACTGAAGCTTTCTTT.

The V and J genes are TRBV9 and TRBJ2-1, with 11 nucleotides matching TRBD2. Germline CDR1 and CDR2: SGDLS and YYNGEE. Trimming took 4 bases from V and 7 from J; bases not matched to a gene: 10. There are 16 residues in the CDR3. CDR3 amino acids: CASSSATSGVSNEQFF. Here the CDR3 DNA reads TGTGCCAGCAGCTCAGCGACTAGCGGGGTCTCAAATGAGCAGTTCTTC.

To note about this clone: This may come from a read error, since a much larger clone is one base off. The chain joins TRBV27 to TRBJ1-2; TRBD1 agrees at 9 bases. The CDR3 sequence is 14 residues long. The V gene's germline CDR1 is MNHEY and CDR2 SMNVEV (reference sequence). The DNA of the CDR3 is TGTGCCGGCAGCCTCGGACAGGGGAGGAGGGGCTACACCTTC. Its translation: CAGSLGQGRRGYTF.

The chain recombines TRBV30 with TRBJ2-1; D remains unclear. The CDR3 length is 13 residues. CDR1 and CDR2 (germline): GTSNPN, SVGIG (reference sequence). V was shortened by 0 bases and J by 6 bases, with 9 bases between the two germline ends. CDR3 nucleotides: TGTGCCTGGAGTGTATCTAAGGGCAATGAGCAGTTCTTC. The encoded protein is CAWSVSKGNEQFF.

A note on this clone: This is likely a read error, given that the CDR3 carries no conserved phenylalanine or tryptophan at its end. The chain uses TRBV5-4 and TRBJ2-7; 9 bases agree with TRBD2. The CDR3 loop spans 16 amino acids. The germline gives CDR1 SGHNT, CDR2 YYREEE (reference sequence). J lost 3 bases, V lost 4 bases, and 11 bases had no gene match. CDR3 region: CASSTGGSGSRYEQYL. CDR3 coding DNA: TGTGCCAGCAGCACAGGCGGTAGCGGGAGTCGCTACGAGCAGTACCTC.

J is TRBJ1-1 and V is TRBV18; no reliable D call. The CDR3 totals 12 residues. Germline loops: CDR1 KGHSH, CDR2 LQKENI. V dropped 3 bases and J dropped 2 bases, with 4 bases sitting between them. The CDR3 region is CASSPYNTEAFF. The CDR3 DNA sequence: TGTGCCAGCTCACCTTACAACACTGAAGCTTTCTTT. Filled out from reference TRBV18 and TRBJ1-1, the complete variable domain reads NAGVMQNPRHLVRRRGQEARLRCSPMKGHSHVYWYRQLPEEGLKFMVYLQKENIIDESGMPKERFSAEFPKEGPSILRIQQVVRGDSAAYFCASSPYNTEAFFGQGTRLTVV.

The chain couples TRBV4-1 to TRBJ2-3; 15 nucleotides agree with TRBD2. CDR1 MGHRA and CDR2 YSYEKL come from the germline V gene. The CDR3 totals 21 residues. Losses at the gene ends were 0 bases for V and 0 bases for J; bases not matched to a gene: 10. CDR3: CASSQDKGLAGGSLSTDTQYF. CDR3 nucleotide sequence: TGCGCCAGCAGCCAAGACAAGGGACTAGCGGGAGGTTCCCTTAGCACAGATACGCAGTATTTT.

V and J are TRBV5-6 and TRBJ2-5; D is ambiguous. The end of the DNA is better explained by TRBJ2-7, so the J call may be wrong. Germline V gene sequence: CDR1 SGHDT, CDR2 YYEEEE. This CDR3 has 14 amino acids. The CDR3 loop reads CASSLQESRYEQYF. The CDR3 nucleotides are TGTGCCAGCAGCTTGCAGGAGTCCCGCTACGAGCAGTACTTC.

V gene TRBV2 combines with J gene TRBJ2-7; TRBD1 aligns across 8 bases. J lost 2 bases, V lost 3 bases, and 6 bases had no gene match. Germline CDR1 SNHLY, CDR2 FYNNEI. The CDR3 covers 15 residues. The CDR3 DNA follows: TGTGCCAGCAGTGATATGGACAGGGCCCCCTACGAGCAGTACTTC. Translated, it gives CASSDMDRAPYEQYF.

The CDR3 bases are TGTGCCATCAGAGAAGGGCACTACGAGCAGTACTTC. Protein: CAIREGHYEQYF. The gene calls are TRBV10-3 and TRBJ2-7, with D hard to call. The CDR3 loop spans 12 amino acids. V gave up 6 bases and J gave up 3 bases, with 9 bases separating them. Germline loops: CDR1 ENHRY, CDR2 SYGVKD.

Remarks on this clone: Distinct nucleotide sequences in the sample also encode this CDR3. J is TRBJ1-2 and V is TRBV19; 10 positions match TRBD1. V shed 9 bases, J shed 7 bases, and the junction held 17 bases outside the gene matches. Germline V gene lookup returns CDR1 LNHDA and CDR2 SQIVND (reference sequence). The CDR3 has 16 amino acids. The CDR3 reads CASTSSGTGDYLGYTF. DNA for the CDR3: TGTGCCAGCACCTCATCGGGGACAGGGGATTACCTTGGCTACACCTTC.

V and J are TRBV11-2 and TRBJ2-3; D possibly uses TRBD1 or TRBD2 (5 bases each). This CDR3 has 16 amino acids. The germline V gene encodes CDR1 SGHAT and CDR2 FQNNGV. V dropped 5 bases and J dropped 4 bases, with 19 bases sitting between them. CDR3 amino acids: CASSDKRTRDADTQYF. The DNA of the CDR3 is TGTGCCAGCAGCGACAAGAGGACACGGGACGCAGATACGCAGTATTTT.

CDR3 in DNA: TGTGCCAGCAGCTTAGGCCTCGGGAATTCACCCCTCCACTTT. Protein: CASSLGLGNSPLHF. V is TRBV11-2 and J is TRBJ1-6; D gene unclear. The length of the CDR3 is 14 residues. V lost 1 base and J 7 bases, leaving 8 bases between the germline ends. CDR1 and CDR2 (germline): SGHAT, FQNNGV.

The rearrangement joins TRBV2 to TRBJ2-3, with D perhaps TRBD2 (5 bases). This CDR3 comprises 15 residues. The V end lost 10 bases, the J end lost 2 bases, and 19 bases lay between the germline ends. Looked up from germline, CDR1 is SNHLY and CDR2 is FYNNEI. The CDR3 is CATIPDFPVTDTQYF. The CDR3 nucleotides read TGTGCCACCATTCCGGACTTCCCCGTCACAGATACGCAGTATTTT.

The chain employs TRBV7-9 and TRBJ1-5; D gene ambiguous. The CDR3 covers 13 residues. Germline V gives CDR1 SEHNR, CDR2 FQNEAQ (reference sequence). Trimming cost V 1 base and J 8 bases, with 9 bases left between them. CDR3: CASSLVLQEPQHF. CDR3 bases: TGTGCCAGCAGCTTAGTCCTTCAGGAGCCCCAGCATTTT.

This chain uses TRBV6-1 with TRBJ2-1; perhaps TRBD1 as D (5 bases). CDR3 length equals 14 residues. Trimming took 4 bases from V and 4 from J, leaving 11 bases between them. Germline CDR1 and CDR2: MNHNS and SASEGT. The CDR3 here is CASSVRAGYNEQFF. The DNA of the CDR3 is TGTGCCAGCAGTGTCAGGGCCGGGTACAATGAGCAGTTCTTC.

The CDR3 coding sequence is TGTGCCAGCAGTTCTCCCGGGACCGACTCTGTAGCTTTCTTT. This translates into CASSSPGTDSVAFF. This chain connects TRBV6-1 to TRBJ1-1; possibly TRBD1 for D (5 bases). V gave up 5 bases and J gave up 10 bases, with 20 bases separating them. CDR1 and CDR2 (germline): MNHNS, SASEGT. The CDR3 is made up of 14 amino acids.

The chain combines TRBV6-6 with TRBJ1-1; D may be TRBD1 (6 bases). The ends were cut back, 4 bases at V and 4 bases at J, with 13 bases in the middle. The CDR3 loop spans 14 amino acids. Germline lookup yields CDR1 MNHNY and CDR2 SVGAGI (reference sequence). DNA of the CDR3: TGTGCCAGCAGTTGGGACAACGGGGGCACTGAAGCTTTCTTT. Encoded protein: CASSWDNGGTEAFF.

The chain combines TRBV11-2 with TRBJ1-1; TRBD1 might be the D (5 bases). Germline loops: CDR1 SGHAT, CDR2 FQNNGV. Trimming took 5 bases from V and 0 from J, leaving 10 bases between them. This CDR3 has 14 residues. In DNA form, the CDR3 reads TGTGCCAGCAGCCGGGGACGGATGAACACTGAAGCTTTCTTT. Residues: CASSRGRMNTEAFF.